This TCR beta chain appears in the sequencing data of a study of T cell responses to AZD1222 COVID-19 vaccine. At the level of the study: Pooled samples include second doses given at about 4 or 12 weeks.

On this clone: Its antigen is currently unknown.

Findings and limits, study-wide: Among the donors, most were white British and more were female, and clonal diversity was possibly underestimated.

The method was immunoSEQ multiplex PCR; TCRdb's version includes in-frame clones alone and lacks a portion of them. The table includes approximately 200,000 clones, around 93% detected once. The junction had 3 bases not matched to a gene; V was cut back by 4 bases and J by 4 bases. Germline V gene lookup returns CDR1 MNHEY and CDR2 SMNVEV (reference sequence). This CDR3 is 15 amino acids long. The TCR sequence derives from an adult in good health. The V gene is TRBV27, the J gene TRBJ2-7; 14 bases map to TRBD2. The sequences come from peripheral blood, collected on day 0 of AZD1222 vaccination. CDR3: CASSSTSGRVYEQYF. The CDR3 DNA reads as TGTGCCAGCAGTTCGACTAGCGGGAGGGTATACGAGCAGTACTTC.